Sequencing of this T cell receptor (beta chain) was carried out in a study of vaccination effects on CD4 cells after COVID-19. The overall study: The participants, recipients of two vaccine doses, got either BNT162b2 or mRNA-1273. General study points: Convalescent patients were scarce, and early post-infection timepoints were absent.

Here immunoSEQ multiplex PCR was the method, and the copy in TCRdb shows in-frame clones only, minus some. The sample has about 25,000 clones; 65% to 80% are singletons. With respect to this clone: As yet, its antigen is unknown.

Trimming removed 0 bases from V and 0 bases from J, with 10 bases in between. CDR1 SGHDT and CDR2 YYEEEE come from the germline V gene. The CDR3 consists of 16 residues. Isolation of CD4+ T cells took place after ten to eleven days of culture. People in the vaccine group had not been infected with SARS-CoV-2 before, and their nucleocapsid antibodies were negative. IL-2 medium supplanted half the medium on days 3 and 7. The TCR was taken from a human donor who received a COVID-19 vaccine. The gene calls are TRBV5-6 and TRBJ1-3; tentative D call: TRBD1 (5 bases). Sequencing was performed on CD4+ T cells from PBMCs cultured without peptide, taken before COVID-19 vaccination. As DNA, the CDR3 is TGTGCCAGCAGCTTGGGAGGGACGGACTCTGGAAACACCATATATTTT. Translated: CASSLGGTDSGNTIYF.